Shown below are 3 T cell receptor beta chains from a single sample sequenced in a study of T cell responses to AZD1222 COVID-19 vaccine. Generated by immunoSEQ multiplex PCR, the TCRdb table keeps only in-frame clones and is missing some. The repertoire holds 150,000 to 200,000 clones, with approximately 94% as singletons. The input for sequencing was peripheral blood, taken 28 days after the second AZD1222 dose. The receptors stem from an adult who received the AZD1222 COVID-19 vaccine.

The CDR3 DNA sequence: TGTGCCAGTAAACAAAACACTGAAGCTTTCTTT. This sequence encodes CASKQNTEAFF. This sequence joins TRBV19 and TRBJ1-1; D remains unclear. Trimming removed 7 bases from V and 2 bases from J, with 5 bases in between. The germline V gene encodes CDR1 LNHDA and CDR2 SQIVND (reference sequence). This CDR3 comprises 11 residues. The full variable domain, in which reference TRBV19 and TRBJ1-1 provide the parts outside the CDR3, is DGGITQSPKYLFRKEGQNVTLSCEQNLNHDAMYWYRQDPGQGLRLIYYSQIVNDFQKGDIAEGYSVSREKKESFPLTVTSAQKNPTAFYLCASKQNTEAFFGQGTRLTVV.

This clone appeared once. Here the CDR3 reads CASSPPNGQGSSYEQYF. For the CDR3, the DNA is TGTGCCAGCAGCCCTCCCAACGGACAGGGGAGCTCCTACGAGCAGTACTTC. The chain joins TRBV7-9 to TRBJ2-7, with 9 bases fitting TRBD1. The germline V gene has CDR1 SEHNR and CDR2 FQNEAQ (reference sequence). This CDR3 spans 17 amino acids. V shed 5 bases, J shed 0 bases, and the junction held 11 bases outside the gene matches.

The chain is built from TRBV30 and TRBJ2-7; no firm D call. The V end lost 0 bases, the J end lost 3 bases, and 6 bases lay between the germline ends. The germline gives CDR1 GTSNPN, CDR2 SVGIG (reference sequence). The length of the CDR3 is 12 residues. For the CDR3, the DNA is TGTGCCTGGAGTGTATATGGCTACGAGCAGTACTTC. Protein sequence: CAWSVYGYEQYF.